This T cell receptor beta chain was identified in a study of regulatory T cells in long-lasting Graves disease. HTBI primers from iRepertoire and Arm-PCR of CDR3 regions yielded the TCR beta libraries. MiXCR, applied by TCRdb to the multiplex PCR reads, yields one record per CDR3 protein. Of around 300,000 distinct CDR3 sequences in the sample, 22% were seen once. This clonotype has a handful of counts. The time point: persistent/refractory GD, antithyroid drugs over 5 years with positive TRAb. Making the TCR library involved RNA that had been extracted from PBMCs. Germline V lookup: CDR1 SGHTA, CDR2 FQGNSA. The V end was cut by 5 bases, the J end by 3 bases, with 11 bases between. This CDR3 contains 13 residues.

The chain couples TRBV7-2 to TRBJ2-7; D gene unclear. The input for sequencing was peripheral blood mononuclear cells (PBMCs), taken when the disease was refractory, from a patient treated with antithyroid drugs. The receptor's source is a female donor with Graves disease. The CDR3 loop reads CASSLDLDYEQYF. The CDR3 nucleotides read TGTGCCAGCAGCCTTGACTTAGACTACGAGCAGTACTTC.